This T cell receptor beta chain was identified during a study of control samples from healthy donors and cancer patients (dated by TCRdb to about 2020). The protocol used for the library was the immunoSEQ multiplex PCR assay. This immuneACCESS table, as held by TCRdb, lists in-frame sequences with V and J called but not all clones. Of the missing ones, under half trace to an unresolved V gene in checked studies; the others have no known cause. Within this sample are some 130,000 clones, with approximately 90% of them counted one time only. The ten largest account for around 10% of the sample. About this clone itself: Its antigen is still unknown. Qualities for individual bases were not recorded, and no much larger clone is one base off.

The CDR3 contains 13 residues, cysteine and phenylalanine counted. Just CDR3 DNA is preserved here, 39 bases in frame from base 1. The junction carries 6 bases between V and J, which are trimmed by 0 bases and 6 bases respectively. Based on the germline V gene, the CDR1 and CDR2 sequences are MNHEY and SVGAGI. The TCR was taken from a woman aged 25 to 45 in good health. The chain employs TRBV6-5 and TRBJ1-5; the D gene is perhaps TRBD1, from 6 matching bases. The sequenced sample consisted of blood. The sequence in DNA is TGTGCCAGCAGTTACTCCAGGGGTCAGCCCCAGCATTTT. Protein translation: CASSYSRGQPQHF.